This TCR beta chain was retrieved from a study of beta chain features in type 1 diabetes. Across the study: Similarity in age, gender and cell yields was seen between patients and healthy donors.

Germline CDR1 reads SQVTM; CDR2 reads ANQGSEA. The CDR3 has 15 amino acids. The junction had 5 bases not matched to a gene; V was cut back by 0 bases and J by 3 bases. Stem cell-like memory, regulatory, central memory and naive CD4+ cells were sorted via CD45RO/CCR7/CD25/CD127/CD95/CD27. What was sequenced were expressed TCRB transcripts, since all of the isolated RNA had been reverse transcribed. Only in-frame clones appear in the TCRdb table, and some are missing; sequencing was by immunoSEQ multiplex PCR. The table has 640,000 or so clones, 13% seen once. This clone was seen only a few times. Its antigen remains unknown. The study's findings and limits: More deletions and fewer insertions at VDJ junctions were seen in type 1 diabetes patients. People with Type 1 diabetes carried modestly yet significantly shorter TCRB CDR3s in all four CD4+ subsets.

This receptor was taken from a man younger than 35 with type 1 diabetes. Sequencing was carried out using naive CD4+ T cells from blood. The chain joins TRBV29-1 to TRBJ2-1; 7 nucleotides line up with TRBD1. CDR3 in DNA: TGCAGCGTTGAAGAGGGACAGAGCTTCTACAATGAGCAGTTCTTC. The encoded protein is CSVEEGQSFYNEQFF.